The entry below gives a single T cell receptor (beta chain) sequence along with its context. Method: immunoSEQ multiplex PCR; TCRdb's copy keeps in-frame clones and lacks some. The sample shows 39,000 or so clones, 70% to 80% of them seen only once. These data originate in a study of radiotherapy plus CTLA-4 blockade in lung cancer. V was clipped by 5 bases and J by 0 bases, with 12 bases between them. The CDR3 loop spans 15 amino acids. Germline CDR1 SGHTS, CDR2 YDEGEE. The TCR originated in a human donor with non-small cell lung cancer who had stable disease on radiotherapy plus ipilimumab. The rearrangement uses TRBV5-8 and TRBJ1-5; the D gene is possibly TRBD1 (6 bases). Here the sequenced sample was peripheral blood, taken from a patient treated with radiotherapy plus ipilimumab. The DNA for the CDR3 is TGTGCCAGCAGTCGTCCAGGGGTTAGCAATCAGCCCCAGCATTTT. Encoded protein: CASSRPGVSNQPQHF.